Sequencing of this T cell receptor (beta chain) was carried out in a study of blood T cell repertoires in COVID-19. Study at large: Researchers got acute and convalescent COVID-19 samples from the United States, Italy and Spain. Sources were T cells, B-cell-depleted T cells, or PBMCs; the material itself was cDNA or gDNA.

Germline V lookup: CDR1 LNHDA, CDR2 SQIVND (reference sequence). The CDR3 has 13 residues. Trimming removed 7 bases from V and 3 bases from J, with 10 bases in between. How the authors handled the data: Reference gene primer amplification gave estimated nucleated cell counts. The table came from immunoSEQ multiplex PCR; TCRdb's copy has only in-frame clones and leaves some out. The V and J calls and clone size are taken from that table; D and trimming were inferred from the DNA. The table has over 55,000 clones, roughly 87% seen once; the top ten hold roughly a fifth. The chain recombines TRBV19 with TRBJ2-1, with D possibly TRBD2 on 5 matching bases. The TCR comes from a woman of 80 years or more with acute or convalescent COVID-19. Sequencing was performed on peripheral blood. CDR3 amino acids: CASTGLGYNEQFF. The DNA for the CDR3 is TGTGCCAGTACTGGACTGGGCTACAATGAGCAGTTCTTC. The full variable domain, with the rest looked up from reference TRBV19 and TRBJ2-1, is DGGITQSPKYLFRKEGQNVTLSCEQNLNHDAMYWYRQDPGQGLRLIYYSQIVNDFQKGDIAEGYSVSREKKESFPLTVTSAQKNPTAFYLCASTGLGYNEQFFGPGTRLTVL.